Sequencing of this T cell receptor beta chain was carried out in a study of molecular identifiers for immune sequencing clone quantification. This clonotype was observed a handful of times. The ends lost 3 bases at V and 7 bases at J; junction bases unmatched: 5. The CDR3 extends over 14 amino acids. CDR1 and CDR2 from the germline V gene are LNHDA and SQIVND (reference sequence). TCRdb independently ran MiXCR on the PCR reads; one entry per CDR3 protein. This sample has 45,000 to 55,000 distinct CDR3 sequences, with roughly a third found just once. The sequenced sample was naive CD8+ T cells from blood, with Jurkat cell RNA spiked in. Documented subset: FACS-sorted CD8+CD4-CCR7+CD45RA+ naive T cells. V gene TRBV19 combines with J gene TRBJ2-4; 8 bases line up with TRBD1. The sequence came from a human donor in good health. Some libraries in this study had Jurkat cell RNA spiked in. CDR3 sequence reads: CASSITGGYNIQYF. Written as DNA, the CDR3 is TGTGCCAGTAGTATTACAGGGGGTTACAACATTCAGTACTTC. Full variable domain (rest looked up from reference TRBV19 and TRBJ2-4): DGGITQSPKYLFRKEGQNVTLSCEQNLNHDAMYWYRQDPGQGLRLIYYSQIVNDFQKGDIAEGYSVSREKKESFPLTVTSAQKNPTAFYLCASSITGGYNIQYFGAGTRLSVL.